Below are 16 T cell receptor beta chains sequenced from a single sample in a study of control samples from healthy donors and cancer patients (dated by TCRdb to the early 2020s). The protocol used for the library was the immunoSEQ multiplex PCR assay. TCRdb carries this immuneACCESS record with in-frame sequences only. Its versions omit some clonotypes, under half of them owing to an unresolved V gene in the studies checked, with the rest unexplained. The sample table lists 25,000 to 35,000 clones, approximately 87% of them with a count of one. The leading ten clones occupy roughly 1.5% of the sample. Sequenced material: PBMCs. These receptors all come from a woman in her thirties or forties with lung cancer.

This chain connects TRBV6-4 to TRBJ2-1; 11 positions agree with TRBD2. CDR3 size: 15 residues. Germline V gene sequence: CDR1 MRHNA, CDR2 SNTAGT. Germline trimming cut 6 bases from V and 4 bases from J; bases unmatched to any gene: 5. Here the CDR3 reads CASSQTSGAYNEQFF. The CDR3 DNA follows: TGTGCCAGCAGCCAGACTAGCGGGGCTTACAATGAGCAGTTCTTC.

This chain connects TRBV7-9 to TRBJ2-2; TRBD1 aligns across 7 bases. V was pared by 4 bases and J by 3 bases, with 14 bases of the junction left unmatched. Germline-derived CDR1 and CDR2 are SEHNR and FQNEAQ (reference sequence). The CDR3 covers 18 residues. CDR3 amino acids: CASSSLRRAGGYTGELFF. CDR3 sequence (DNA): TGTGCCAGCAGCTCCCTTCGTAGGGCAGGGGGATACACCGGGGAGCTGTTTTTT.

The gene calls are TRBV9 and TRBJ2-1, with TRBD1 matching over 11 bases. This CDR3 is 16 amino acids long. V lost 0 bases to trimming and J lost 6 bases; unmatched junction nucleotides: 5. Germline V CDR1 and CDR2: SGDLS, YYNGEE. The CDR3 DNA is TGTGCCAGCAGCGTAGCTGGACAGGGGGCGCCCAATGAGCAGTTCTTC. Translated, it gives CASSVAGQGAPNEQFF.

The chain combines TRBV28 with TRBJ1-4, with no clear D. Trimming removed 1 base from V and 7 bases from J, with 22 bases in between. In germline, CDR1 is MDHEN, CDR2 SYDVKM. This CDR3 has 18 amino acids. CDR3: CASSLSRADDEYGEKLFF. In DNA, the CDR3 is TGTGCCAGCAGTTTATCGAGAGCGGACGACGAATATGGTGAAAAACTGTTTTTT.

J is TRBJ2-1 and V is TRBV9; a possible D gene is TRBD1 (6 bases). V was trimmed by 4 bases and J by 6 bases, leaving 23 bases between them. The germline V gene encodes CDR1 SGDLS and CDR2 YYNGEE. There are 17 residues in the CDR3. The DNA for the CDR3 is TGTGCCAGCAGCTCCCGAAAGCGAGGGGGTTTGGGCAATGAGCAGTTCTTC. Its protein is CASSSRKRGGLGNEQFF.

This sequence joins TRBV3-1 (or the pseudogene TRBV3-2) and TRBJ2-7; no reliable D call. From germline, CDR1 is LGHDT and CDR2 YNNKEL (reference sequence). The CDR3 has 11 residues. The V and J ends lost 3 bases and 4 bases respectively, with 4 bases between them. CDR3 nucleotides: TGTGCCAGCAGCCACCATTACGAGCAGTACTTC. Translating it yields CASSHHYEQYF.

The chain recombines TRBV11-2 with TRBJ1-2; D is unresolved. Germline CDR1 reads SGHAT; CDR2 reads FQNNGV. Trimming took 5 bases from V and 3 from J, leaving 7 bases between them. This CDR3 region has 12 residues. CDR3 sequence (DNA): TGTGCCAGCAGCCAAAGGGACTATGGCTACACCTTC. The encoded protein is CASSQRDYGYTF.

The chain joins TRBV4-2 to TRBJ2-5; 7 bases agree with TRBD1. The junction had 8 bases not matched to a gene; V was cut back by 0 bases and J by 1 base. This CDR3 contains 17 residues. CDR1 LGHNA and CDR2 YNFKEQ come from the germline V gene. The CDR3: CASSQDPTGHIQETQYF. The CDR3 bases are TGTGCCAGCAGCCAAGACCCGACAGGGCACATCCAAGAGACCCAGTACTTC.

The CDR3 DNA follows: TGTGCCAGCAGCCAGGGACTAGCTAGCGATGAGCAGTTCTTC. The encoded protein is CASSQGLASDEQFF. This chain uses TRBV7-9 with TRBJ2-1, with 9 bases fitting TRBD2. Germline V gene data show CDR1 as SEHNR and CDR2 as FQNEAQ (reference sequence). The CDR3 contains 14 residues. V was clipped by 5 bases and J by 8 bases; unmatched bases: 7.

This clone was detected only once. This chain uses TRBV9 with TRBJ1-1; the D gene is possibly TRBD1 (5 bases). Germline CDR1 and CDR2: SGDLS and YYNGEE. Trimming stripped 0 bases from V and 5 bases from J, with 11 bases between. CDR3 length: 14 amino acids. The CDR3 spells CASSVGAGMTEAFF. DNA of the CDR3: TGTGCCAGCAGCGTAGGTGCAGGGATGACTGAAGCTTTCTTT.

The chain combines TRBV27 with TRBJ1-2; a possible D gene is TRBD1 (5 bases). Trimming stripped 3 bases from V and 7 bases from J, with 12 bases between. This CDR3 comprises 13 residues. Germline V lookup: CDR1 MNHEY, CDR2 SMNVEV (reference sequence). CDR3 nucleotide sequence: TGTGCCAGCAGTTTGTGGGGGTCGGCTGGCTACACCTTC. It translates to CASSLWGSAGYTF.

V is TRBV28 and J is TRBJ1-1; maybe TRBD1 (6 bases). Germline V CDR1 and CDR2: MDHEN, SYDVKM. The CDR3 has 15 amino acids. The V end was cut by 5 bases, the J end by 1 base, with 14 bases between. DNA for the CDR3: TGTGCCAGCAGTAAACTCTTACAGGGGAACACTGAAGCTTTCTTT. Protein sequence: CASSKLLQGNTEAFF.

This clone occurred a few times. The chain carries TRBV7-8 and TRBJ1-3, with no clear D. The CDR3 sequence is 12 residues long. V shed 2 bases and J shed 8 bases, with 7 bases lying between them. The V gene's germline CDR1 is SGHVS and CDR2 FQNEAQ. As DNA, the CDR3 is TGTGCCAGCAGCTTAATCGGGGACACCATATATTTT. The encoded protein is CASSLIGDTIYF. Filled out from reference TRBV7-8 and TRBJ1-3, the complete variable domain reads GAGVSQSPRYKVAKRGQDVALRCDPISGHVSLFWYQQALGQGPEFLTYFQNEAQLDKSGLPSDRFFAERPEGSVSTLKIQRTQQEDSAVYLCASSLIGDTIYFGEGSWLTVV.

Details on this clone: Given the absence of the conserved phenylalanine or tryptophan at the CDR3 end, a read error is likely. The chain combines TRBV5-1 with TRBJ1-2; TRBD1 agrees at 7 bases. Germline CDR1 and CDR2: SGHRS and YFSETQ. The CDR3 spans 13 residues. Unmatched junction bases numbered 8, after V lost 4 bases and J lost 8 bases. CDR3 sequence reads: CASSRGGATGYTL. The CDR3 nucleotides read TGCGCCAGCAGCCGAGGGGGCGCGACGGGCTACACCCTC.

The chain carries TRBV2 and TRBJ2-1; D perhaps matches TRBD2 (5 bases). From germline, CDR1 is SNHLY and CDR2 FYNNEI. The CDR3 spans 16 residues. The ends were cut back, 5 bases at V and 2 bases at J, with 16 bases in the middle. DNA for the CDR3: TGTGCCAGCAGTCCCCTGAAGGGAGAGGCCTACAATGAGCAGTTCTTC. Translation gives CASSPLKGEAYNEQFF.

As to this clone: A read error may produce the germline difference seen at one junction end. This rearrangement joins TRBV6-4 to TRBJ2-7; no reliable D call. Germline loops: CDR1 MRHNA, CDR2 SNTAGT. This CDR3 is built from 9 residues. The CDR3 here is CASSESRKF. DNA of the CDR3: TGTGCCAGCAGTGAAAGTCGGAAATTC.